The clone carrying this TCR beta chain was seen at least ten times. This CDR3 region has 11 residues. The V end lost 11 bases, the J end lost 3 bases, and 7 bases lay between the germline ends. The germline V gene has CDR1 SEHNR and CDR2 FQNEAQ (reference sequence). The entry originates in a study of T cells after yellow fever vaccination. TCRdb re-derived calls from the 5' RACE reads in MiXCR, one entry per CDR3 protein. The data show about 320,000 distinct CDR3 sequences, around 4.3% seen once. Specimen: PBMCs, collected 15 days after the yellow fever booster vaccination. This receptor was identified in a man aged 18-30 years who received the YFV17D yellow fever vaccine. The chain couples TRBV7-9 to TRBJ2-2; no clear D gene. The CDR3 loop is CALRDTGELFF. The CDR3 nucleotides read TGTGCCCTTCGGGACACCGGGGAGCTGTTTTTT.